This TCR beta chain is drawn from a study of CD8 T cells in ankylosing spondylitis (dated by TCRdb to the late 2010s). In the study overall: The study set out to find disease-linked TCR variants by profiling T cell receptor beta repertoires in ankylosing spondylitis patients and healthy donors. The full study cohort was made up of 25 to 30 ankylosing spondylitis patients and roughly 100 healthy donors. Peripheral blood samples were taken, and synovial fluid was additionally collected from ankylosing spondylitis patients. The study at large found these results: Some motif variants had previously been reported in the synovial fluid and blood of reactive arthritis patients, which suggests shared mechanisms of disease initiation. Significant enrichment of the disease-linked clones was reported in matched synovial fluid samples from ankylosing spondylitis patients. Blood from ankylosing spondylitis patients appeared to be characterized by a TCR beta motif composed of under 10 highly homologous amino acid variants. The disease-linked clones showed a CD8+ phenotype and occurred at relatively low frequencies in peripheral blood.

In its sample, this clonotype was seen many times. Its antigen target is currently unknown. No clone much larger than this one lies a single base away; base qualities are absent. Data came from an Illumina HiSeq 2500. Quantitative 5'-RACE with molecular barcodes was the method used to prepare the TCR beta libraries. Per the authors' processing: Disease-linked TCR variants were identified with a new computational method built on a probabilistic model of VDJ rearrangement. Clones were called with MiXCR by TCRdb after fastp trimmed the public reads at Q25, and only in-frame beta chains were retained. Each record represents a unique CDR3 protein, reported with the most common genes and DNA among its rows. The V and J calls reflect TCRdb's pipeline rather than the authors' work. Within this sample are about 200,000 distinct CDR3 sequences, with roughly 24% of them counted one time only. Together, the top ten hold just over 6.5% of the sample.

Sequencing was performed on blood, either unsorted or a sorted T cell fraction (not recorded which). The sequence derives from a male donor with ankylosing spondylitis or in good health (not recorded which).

The CDR3 region: CASSSQFSGTILNEQFF. The DNA is as follows: TGTGCCAGCAGCAGTCAGTTTTCCGGGACTATACTCAATGAGCAGTTCTTC. In this chain, TRBV21-1 is recombined with TRBJ2-1; the table's D gene call, TRBD2, was not cross checked with the DNA. TRBV21-1 is reported as a pseudogene. Spanning cysteine to phenylalanine, the CDR3 consists of 17 amino acids. CDR3 DNA is the only sequence kept; it has 51 bases, read in frame from the first base.